The clone carrying this T cell receptor (beta chain) was seen a handful of times. The target antigen is unknown. 13 Jbeta primers and 60 Vbeta primers were used for the PCR. The table came from immunoSEQ multiplex PCR; TCRdb's copy has only in-frame clones and leaves some out. The sample holds approximately 300,000 clones, 80% seen once. The data are from a study of cytomegalovirus exposure and HLA in healthy donors. Study-level findings and limits: Among the sequence variants, a highly shared cluster was likely an artifact of sequencing. An Asian-associated ancestry cluster reportedly showed fewer N-insertions than the approximately 600-donor mean in a later analysis. A missense variant in DCLRE1C was later tied to TCR beta V- and J-gene trimming.

The donors comprised healthy bone marrow donors. This receptor was obtained from a girl aged 2 to 10 in good health and CMV-seronegative. Sequences were obtained from PBMCs.

The CDR3 DNA sequence: TGTGCCAGCAGTAGAGCCACCCCTTACGAGCAGTACTTC. Its translation is CASSRATPYEQYF. V and J are TRBV2 and TRBJ2-7; D not certain. Trimming cost V 5 bases and J 4 bases, with 12 bases left between them. The CDR3 contains 13 residues. CDR1 and CDR2 (germline): SNHLY, FYNNEI.